A selection of T cell receptor beta chains follows, all from one sample in a study of blood T cell repertoires in COVID-19. Only in-frame clones appear in the TCRdb table, and some are missing; sequencing was by immunoSEQ multiplex PCR. The profile shows roughly 80,000 clones, approximately 80% of them singletons. Sequencing used peripheral blood. Source of these receptors: an elderly man with acute or convalescent COVID-19. The CDR3 runs from the conserved cysteine through the conserved F or W. A D gene is named only where the DNA matches it firmly. Size is stated for part of the rows, as once, few or many counts, or as a class when the clone is expanded.

J gene: TRBJ2-1; clone size: -; D gene: -; V gene: TRBV5-1; CDR3 DNA: TGCGCCAGCAGCTTGGAAGGGACACTCTACAATGAGCAGTTCTTC; CDR3 protein: CASSLEGTLYNEQFF
J gene: TRBJ1-2; clone size: -; D gene: -; V gene: TRBV12-3/TRBV12-4; CDR3 DNA: TGTGCCAGCAGTTTAGGCAGGGTGCATGGCTACACCTTC; CDR3 protein: CASSLGRVHGYTF
J gene: TRBJ1-2; clone size: once; D gene: -; V gene: TRBV7-8; CDR3 DNA: TGTGCCAGCAGCTTAGAGGAGGGCATGAGCTACACCTTC; CDR3 protein: CASSLEEGMSYTF
J gene: TRBJ2-1; clone size: few; D gene: TRBD2; V gene: TRBV4-2; CDR3 DNA: TGTGCCAGCAGTTTTAGCGGGGGGGCTAGTGGCAATGAGCAGTTCTTC; CDR3 protein: CASSFSGGASGNEQFF
J gene: TRBJ1-1; clone size: -; D gene: TRBD1; V gene: TRBV4-2; CDR3 DNA: TGTGCCAGCAGCCAAGAGCCCCAGGGGGTCGCTGAAGCTTTCTTT; CDR3 protein: CASSQEPQGVAEAFF
J gene: TRBJ2-6; clone size: -; D gene: -; V gene: TRBV1; CDR3 DNA: TGCACCAGCAGCCAAGTACGGACAGGGGGCTCTGGGGCCAACGTCCTGACTTTC; CDR3 protein: CTSSQVRTGGSGANVLTF
J gene: TRBJ1-2; clone size: -; D gene: TRBD1; V gene: TRBV19; CDR3 DNA: TGTGCCAGTAGTATAGATCGGACAGGGGGCAATGGCTACACCTTC; CDR3 protein: CASSIDRTGGNGYTF
J gene: TRBJ1-2; clone size: -; D gene: -; V gene: TRBV3-1/TRBV3-2; CDR3 DNA: TGTGCCAGCAGCCAATCGCCGGGTAACTATGGCTACACCTTC; CDR3 protein: CASSQSPGNYGYTF
J gene: TRBJ2-5; clone size: few; D gene: TRBD2; V gene: TRBV7-9; CDR3 DNA: TGTGCCAGCAGCTTAGTCGGGGGGCAAGAGACCCAGTACTTC; CDR3 protein: CASSLVGGQETQYF
J gene: TRBJ1-6; clone size: -; D gene: -; V gene: TRBV3-1/TRBV3-2; CDR3 DNA: TGTGCCAGCAGCCATACAGGACGAGGTTCACCCCTCCACTTT; CDR3 protein: CASSHTGRGSPLHF
J gene: TRBJ2-5; clone size: -; D gene: -; V gene: TRBV7-9; CDR3 DNA: TGTGCCAGCAGCTTATTCCAGGGGCAAGAGACCCAGTACTTC; CDR3 protein: CASSLFQGQETQYF
J gene: TRBJ1-1; clone size: -; D gene: -; V gene: TRBV21-1; CDR3 DNA: TGTGCCAGCAGCAAAAGGCCGGGACAGCTGAACACTGAAGCTTTCTTT; CDR3 protein: CASSKRPGQLNTEAFF
J gene: TRBJ2-3; clone size: -; D gene: TRBD2; V gene: TRBV18; CDR3 DNA: TGTGCCAGCTCACGTCAAACTAGCGGGGGATCAGATACGCAGTATTTT; CDR3 protein: CASSRQTSGGSDTQYF
J gene: TRBJ2-7; clone size: -; D gene: TRBD1; V gene: TRBV2; CDR3 DNA: TGTGCCAGCAGGGATGGGACAGGGTCGGGGGAGCAGTACTTC; CDR3 protein: CASRDGTGSGEQYF
J gene: TRBJ1-6; clone size: -; D gene: -; V gene: TRBV30; CDR3 DNA: TGTGCCTGGAGTGTAACGGGAAAAAGTAATTCACCCCTCCACTTT; CDR3 protein: CAWSVTGKSNSPLHF
J gene: TRBJ2-3; clone size: -; D gene: -; V gene: TRBV5-1; CDR3 DNA: TGCGCCAGCAGCTTTCTACTAGATACGCAGTATTTT; CDR3 protein: CASSFLLDTQYF
J gene: TRBJ2-3; clone size: -; D gene: TRBD2; V gene: TRBV27; CDR3 DNA: TGTGCCAGCAGTTCCCGGACTAGCGCGGGCACAGATACGCAGTATTTT; CDR3 protein: CASSSRTSAGTDTQYF
J gene: TRBJ1-2; clone size: -; D gene: TRBD1; V gene: TRBV5-1; CDR3 DNA: TGCGCCAGCAGCCTCGGACAGGGGGGTAACTATGGCTACACCTTC; CDR3 protein: CASSLGQGGNYGYTF
J gene: TRBJ1-2; clone size: once; D gene: -; V gene: TRBV9; CDR3 DNA: TGTGCCAGCAGCGTAGGAGCAGGGGACCCGTATTATGGCTACACCTTC; CDR3 protein: CASSVGAGDPYYGYTF
J gene: TRBJ1-1; clone size: few; D gene: -; V gene: TRBV30; CDR3 DNA: TGTGCCTGGAGTGAGAACCGCGCTGGTGAAGCTTTCTTT; CDR3 protein: CAWSENRAGEAFF
J gene: TRBJ2-3; clone size: -; D gene: TRBD1; V gene: TRBV27; CDR3 DNA: TGTGCCAGCAGTCGACAGGGAGGCACAGATACGCAGTATTTT; CDR3 protein: CASSRQGGTDTQYF
J gene: TRBJ2-2; clone size: -; D gene: TRBD1; V gene: TRBV5-1; CDR3 DNA: TGCGCCAGCAGCTTGCAGACAGGGGCGAACACCGGGGAGCTGTTTTTT; CDR3 protein: CASSLQTGANTGELFF
J gene: TRBJ1-5; clone size: -; D gene: TRBD1; V gene: TRBV5-1; CDR3 DNA: TGCGCCAGCAGCGTGGGGACAGGAAACAATCAGCCCCAGCATTTT; CDR3 protein: CASSVGTGNNQPQHF
J gene: TRBJ2-2; clone size: -; D gene: TRBD1; V gene: TRBV7-3; CDR3 DNA: TGTGCCAGCAGCTTATCGACTCCGGGACAGGGTTCCGGGGAGCTGTTTTTT; CDR3 protein: CASSLSTPGQGSGELFF
J gene: TRBJ1-3; clone size: -; D gene: TRBD1; V gene: TRBV18; CDR3 DNA: TGTGCCAGCTCGCAGGGACAGGCCTACTCTGGAAACACCATATATTTT; CDR3 protein: CASSQGQAYSGNTIYF
J gene: TRBJ2-5; clone size: -; D gene: -; V gene: TRBV25-1; CDR3 DNA: TGTGCCAGCAGTGAAGCTACGGTTTACCAAGAGACCCAGTACTTC; CDR3 protein: CASSEATVYQETQYF
J gene: TRBJ2-3; clone size: -; D gene: TRBD2; V gene: TRBV19; CDR3 DNA: TGTGCCAGTAGTAAGCAGCGGGAGCAAGATACGCAGTATTTT; CDR3 protein: CASSKQREQDTQYF
J gene: TRBJ1-5; clone size: -; D gene: TRBD1; V gene: TRBV19; CDR3 DNA: TGTGCCAGTAGTATAAGAGAAGGGGGCTCCAATCAGCCCCAGCATTTT; CDR3 protein: CASSIREGGSNQPQHF
J gene: TRBJ2-3; clone size: -; D gene: -; V gene: TRBV6-1; CDR3 DNA: TGTGCCAGCAGTGAAGCGGTGGGGCGGGGTCTAGCAGATACGCAGTATTTT; CDR3 protein: CASSEAVGRGLADTQYF
J gene: TRBJ1-1; clone size: -; D gene: -; V gene: TRBV7-2; CDR3 DNA: TGTGCCAGCAGCTATGGACAGACGAACACTGAAGCTTTCTTT; CDR3 protein: CASSYGQTNTEAFF
J gene: TRBJ2-1; clone size: -; D gene: TRBD2; V gene: TRBV5-4; CDR3 DNA: TGTGCCAGCAGCCCCGCTTCGCGGGGGGGCCGGAATGAGCAGTTCTTC; CDR3 protein: CASSPASRGGRNEQFF
J gene: TRBJ1-3; clone size: -; D gene: TRBD1; V gene: TRBV5-4; CDR3 DNA: TGTGCCAGCAGCTGGGGGACAGGGGGCGAAGGCGGAAACACCATATATTTT; CDR3 protein: CASSWGTGGEGGNTIYF
J gene: TRBJ1-1; clone size: -; D gene: -; V gene: TRBV29-1; CDR3 DNA: TGCAGCGTTGAAGATAAAGAGGGTGGGAACACTGAAGCTTTCTTT; CDR3 protein: CSVEDKEGGNTEAFF
J gene: TRBJ2-3; clone size: once; D gene: TRBD1; V gene: TRBV19; CDR3 DNA: TGTGCCACCGCACAGGGGGCAAGCACAGATACGCAGTATTTT; CDR3 protein: CATAQGASTDTQYF
J gene: TRBJ2-2; clone size: -; D gene: -; V gene: TRBV12-5; CDR3 DNA: TGTGCTAGTGGTTTTGGGCCAGCCTCGAACACCGGGGAGCTGTTTTTT; CDR3 protein: CASGFGPASNTGELFF
J gene: TRBJ2-7; clone size: -; D gene: TRBD1; V gene: TRBV9; CDR3 DNA: TGTGCCAGCAGCGTAGCTCCGGACAGGGTGGGCGAGCAGTACTTC; CDR3 protein: CASSVAPDRVGEQYF
J gene: TRBJ2-6; clone size: -; D gene: TRBD1; V gene: TRBV5-1; CDR3 DNA: TGCGCCAGCAGCTTGGAACAGGGGGGCCCCTCTGGGGCCAACGTCCTGACTTTC; CDR3 protein: CASSLEQGGPSGANVLTF
J gene: TRBJ1-4; clone size: -; D gene: -; V gene: TRBV7-3; CDR3 DNA: TGTGCCAGCAGCTTAAATGGGGCCACTAATGAAAAACTGTTTTTT; CDR3 protein: CASSLNGATNEKLFF
J gene: TRBJ2-5; clone size: -; D gene: -; V gene: TRBV29-1; CDR3 DNA: TGCAGCGCCTATCGTGGAGGAGAGACCCAGTACTTC; CDR3 protein: CSAYRGGETQYF
J gene: TRBJ2-7; clone size: -; D gene: TRBD2; V gene: TRBV5-1; CDR3 DNA: TGCGCCAGCAGCTTTCGCGGGGCTAGCGGTTCCAACGAGCAGTACTTC; CDR3 protein: CASSFRGASGSNEQYF
J gene: TRBJ1-5; clone size: once; D gene: -; V gene: TRBV6-1; CDR3 DNA: TGTGCCAGCAGTGAAATGGTACAGGGCTTTCAGCCCCAGCATTTT; CDR3 protein: CASSEMVQGFQPQHF
J gene: TRBJ1-1; clone size: -; D gene: -; V gene: TRBV4-1; CDR3 DNA: TGCGCCAGCAGCCAAGATCGGGAGGCGAACACTGAAGCTTTCTTT; CDR3 protein: CASSQDREANTEAFF
J gene: TRBJ1-2; clone size: -; D gene: -; V gene: TRBV5-4; CDR3 DNA: TGTGCCAGCAGCCCAGAGACCGACTCTAATGGCTACACCTTC; CDR3 protein: CASSPETDSNGYTF
J gene: TRBJ1-4; clone size: -; D gene: -; V gene: TRBV9; CDR3 DNA: TGTGCCAGCAGCATCTCCAGTACAGGGAACAATGAAAAACTGTTTTTT; CDR3 protein: CASSISSTGNNEKLFF
J gene: TRBJ2-3; clone size: few; D gene: -; V gene: TRBV21-1; CDR3 DNA: TGTGCCAGCAGCGGAGGGGACAGGGATGATACGCAGTATTTT; CDR3 protein: CASSGGDRDDTQYF
J gene: TRBJ1-1; clone size: -; D gene: TRBD1; V gene: TRBV5-5; CDR3 DNA: TGTGCCAGCAGCCCGTTCGACAGGGGCACTGAAGCTTTCTTT; CDR3 protein: CASSPFDRGTEAFF
J gene: TRBJ1-1; clone size: -; D gene: -; V gene: TRBV6-6; CDR3 DNA: TGTGCCAGCAGTGACAGGTTCATGAACACTGAAGCTTTCTTT; CDR3 protein: CASSDRFMNTEAFF
J gene: TRBJ2-1; clone size: -; D gene: TRBD1; V gene: TRBV19; CDR3 DNA: TGTGCCAGTAGTCCCGGCCCCGGGACAGGGTCCTACAATGAGCAGTTCTTC; CDR3 protein: CASSPGPGTGSYNEQFF
J gene: TRBJ1-1; clone size: -; D gene: TRBD1; V gene: TRBV23-1; CDR3 DNA: TGCGCCAGCAGTCACCTTTTCAGGGGGGCGAACACTGAAGCTTTCTTT; CDR3 protein: CASSHLFRGANTEAFF